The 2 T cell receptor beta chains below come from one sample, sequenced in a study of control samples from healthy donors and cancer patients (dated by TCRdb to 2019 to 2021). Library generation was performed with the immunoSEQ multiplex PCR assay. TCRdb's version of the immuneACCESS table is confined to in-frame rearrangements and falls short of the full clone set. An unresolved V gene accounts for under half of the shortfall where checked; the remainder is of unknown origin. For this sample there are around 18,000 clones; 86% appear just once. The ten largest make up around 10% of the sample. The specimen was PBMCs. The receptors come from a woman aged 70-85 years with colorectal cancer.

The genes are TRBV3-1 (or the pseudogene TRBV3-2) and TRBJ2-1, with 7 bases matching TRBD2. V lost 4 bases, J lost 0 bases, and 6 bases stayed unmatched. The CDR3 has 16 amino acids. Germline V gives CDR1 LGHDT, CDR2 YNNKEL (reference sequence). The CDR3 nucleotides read TGTGCCAGCAGCCCGTGGCGGGAGAGCTCCTACAATGAGCAGTTCTTC. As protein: CASSPWRESSYNEQFF.

The CDR3 loop is CASSSTGGREKLFF. The CDR3 DNA sequence: TGTGCCAGCAGCTCGACAGGGGGCCGTGAAAAACTGTTTTTT. V and J are TRBV5-4 and TRBJ1-4, with 10 bases aligning to TRBD1. The V and J ends lost 3 bases and 7 bases, in that order; junction bases with no gene match: 3. The CDR3 runs to 14 residues. The germline gives CDR1 SGHNT, CDR2 YYREEE (reference sequence). The full variable domain, its missing parts supplied by reference TRBV5-4 and TRBJ1-4, is ETGVTQSPTHLIKTRGQQVTLRCSSQSGHNTVSWYQQALGQGPQFIFQYYREEENGRGNFPPRFSGLQFPNYSSELNVNALELDDSALYLCASSSTGGREKLFFGSGTQLSVL.